This passage covers 7 T cell receptor beta chains from one sample sequenced in a study of T cells in localized non-small cell lung cancer. Some clones are missing from TCRdb's copy, which holds only in-frame ones; the method was immunoSEQ multiplex PCR. The sample consists of some 40,000 clones, around nine tenths of them appearing once. The sequenced sample was peripheral blood, obtained before any cancer treatment. The receptors originated from a female donor of 60 years or more with stage I lung adenocarcinoma.

The V gene is TRBV6-6, the J gene TRBJ1-6; unclear D gene. Deletions cut 2 bases from V and 6 bases from J, with 14 bases between. Per germline, CDR1 MNHNY and CDR2 SVGAGI (reference sequence). This CDR3 has 16 residues. CDR3 bases: TGTGCCAGCAGTTACATGCAGGCAAACTCTAATTCACCCCTCCACTTT. This gives the protein CASSYMQANSNSPLHF.

The chain links TRBV2 to TRBJ1-5; D ambiguous. The CDR3 runs to 15 residues. Trimming cost V 4 bases and J 0 bases, with 10 bases left between them. CDR1 and CDR2 from the germline V gene are SNHLY and FYNNEI. CDR3 sequence reads: CASSVRAYSNQPQHF. CDR3 coding DNA: TGTGCCAGCAGTGTCAGAGCTTATAGCAATCAGCCCCAGCATTTT.

The chain carries TRBV4-1 and TRBJ2-5; 8 bases agree with TRBD1. This CDR3 has 16 residues. The trim removed 2 bases at V and 4 bases at J, leaving 9 bases unmatched. The germline V gene has CDR1 MGHRA and CDR2 YSYEKL. As DNA, the CDR3 is TGCGCCAGCAGCCAACCCGGACAGGGTGGGGGAGAGACCCAGTACTTC. It is translated as CASSQPGQGGGETQYF.

V and J are TRBV19 and TRBJ1-4; no clear D gene. CDR1 is LNHDA and CDR2 is SQIVND in the germline V gene (reference sequence). CDR3 length: 15 residues. The germline V and J ends were trimmed by 3 bases and 4 bases, with 12 bases remaining between them. The CDR3 loop reads CASSIVGSGNEKLFF. CDR3 coding DNA: TGTGCCAGTAGTATCGTAGGTAGCGGTAATGAAAAACTGTTTTTT. The full variable domain, completed using reference TRBV19 and TRBJ1-4, is DGGITQSPKYLFRKEGQNVTLSCEQNLNHDAMYWYRQDPGQGLRLIYYSQIVNDFQKGDIAEGYSVSREKKESFPLTVTSAQKNPTAFYLCASSIVGSGNEKLFFGSGTQLSVL.

This clone appeared a single time. V gene TRBV20-1 combines with J gene TRBJ2-1, with D tentatively TRBD1 or TRBD2 (5 bases each). The ends were cut back, 5 bases at V and 10 bases at J, with 12 bases in the middle. The V gene's germline CDR1 is DFQATT and CDR2 SNEGSKA (reference sequence). This CDR3 is 11 amino acids long. The CDR3 here is CSARDQPEQFF. The CDR3 coding sequence is TGCAGTGCTCGGGACCAGCCGGAGCAGTTCTTC.

J is TRBJ2-1 and V is TRBV5-1; either TRBD1 or TRBD2 may fit D (6 bases each). The CDR3 is 15 residues long. Trimming pared 0 bases from V and 2 bases from J, leaving 9 bases between. CDR1 SGHRS and CDR2 YFSETQ come from the germline V gene. The CDR3 spells CASSLEGGPYNEQFF. The CDR3 region has the DNA TGCGCCAGCAGCTTGGAGGGGGGCCCCTACAATGAGCAGTTCTTC.

This sequence joins TRBV2 and TRBJ1-2; D remains ambiguous. The CDR3 contains 14 residues. Germline CDR1 reads SNHLY; CDR2 reads FYNNEI. V lost 4 bases and J 8 bases, leaving 17 bases between the germline ends. The CDR3 region has the DNA TGTGCCAGCAGTGGTCGGGAGACATTCTACGGCTACACCTTC. Translated: CASSGRETFYGYTF.